The 23 T cell receptor beta chains presented below share a single source sample, sequenced in a study of T cell changes during pregnancy in multiple sclerosis. Only in-frame clones appear in the TCRdb table, and some are missing; sequencing was by immunoSEQ multiplex PCR. Here the sample spans 35,000 to 40,000 clones, 88% being singletons. The specimen was CD4+ T cells from peripheral blood mononuclear cells, collected before pregnancy. Receptors originate from a female donor with multiple sclerosis, enrolled in a pregnancy study.

V usage is TRBV12-5 and J usage is TRBJ2-7; 9 bases agree with TRBD1. J lost 4 bases, V lost 2 bases, and 18 bases had no gene match. CDR3 length: 19 amino acids. Germline-derived CDR1 and CDR2 are LGHNT and FRNRAP. This CDR3 is CASGLPYLTGTGNTYEQYF. The CDR3 nucleotides read TGTGCTAGTGGTTTGCCCTATTTAACCGGGACAGGGAATACTTACGAGCAGTACTTC.

This clone appeared once. The rearrangement joins TRBV4-1 to TRBJ1-5; D is possibly TRBD1 (5 bases). The CDR3 sequence is 16 residues long. Germline V gene lookup returns CDR1 MGHRA and CDR2 YSYEKL. The V gene lost 5 bases and the J gene lost 4 bases, with 18 bases spanning the gap. As DNA, the CDR3 is TGCGCCAGCAGCGCCTCGCGGACGCGGGGGAATCAGCCCCAGCATTTT. As protein: CASSASRTRGNQPQHF.

The chain recombines TRBV27 with TRBJ1-1; D ambiguous. V lost 2 bases, J lost 1 base, and 17 bases lay in between. CDR1 is MNHEY and CDR2 is SMNVEV in the germline V gene (reference sequence). The CDR3 length is 17 residues. The CDR3 spells CASSLNNGDSRNTEAFF. Here the CDR3 DNA reads TGTGCCAGCAGTTTAAATAACGGGGATTCGAGGAACACTGAAGCTTTCTTT.

The chain employs TRBV10-1 and TRBJ2-1, with 9 bases lining up with TRBD2. This CDR3 region has 16 residues. Per germline, CDR1 WNHNN and CDR2 SYGVQD (reference sequence). The J segment lost 4 bases and the V segment lost 2 bases, leaving 6 bases of the junction unmatched. In DNA, the CDR3 is TGCGCCAGCAGTGAGGGTAGCGGGAGAGGATACAATGAGCAGTTCTTC. As protein: CASSEGSGRGYNEQFF.

The chain carries TRBV10-3 and TRBJ2-5, with D perhaps TRBD1 (5 bases). This CDR3 region has 13 residues. Germline CDR1 reads ENHRY; CDR2 reads SYGVKD. Trimming took 6 bases from V and 2 from J, leaving 10 bases between them. The CDR3 coding sequence is TGTGCCATCAGAACAGGAAATCAAGAGACCCAGTACTTC. Its protein product is CAIRTGNQETQYF.

The rearrangement links TRBV5-4 to TRBJ2-2; 10 positions agree with TRBD2. The germline CDR1 and CDR2 sequences are SGHNT and YYREEE (reference sequence). The CDR3 contains 18 residues. Germline trimming cut 0 bases from V and 6 bases from J; bases unmatched to any gene: 11. Written as DNA, the CDR3 is TGTGCCAGCAGCTTGGTCAGCGGGAGGGCCCCTCCCGCCGGGGAGCTGTTTTTT. Translated, it gives CASSLVSGRAPPAGELFF.

J is TRBJ2-3 and V is TRBV5-1, with D possibly TRBD1 on 6 matching bases. The CDR3 contains 16 residues. Per germline, CDR1 SGHRS and CDR2 YFSETQ. The V gene lost 3 bases and the J gene lost 6 bases, with 20 bases spanning the gap. Written as DNA, the CDR3 is TGCGCCAGCAGCTATACAACAGGGTCGGGATCCGATACGCAGTATTTT. This sequence encodes CASSYTTGSGSDTQYF.

The gene calls are TRBV6-4 and TRBJ2-1; TRBD2 might be the D (6 bases). CDR3 length: 13 residues. The germline V gene has CDR1 MRHNA and CDR2 SNTAGT. Trimming removed 5 bases at V and 9 bases at J, with 14 bases between. CDR3 in amino acids: CASSREDGGEQFF. CDR3 coding DNA: TGTGCCAGCAGTAGGGAGGACGGGGGTGAGCAGTTCTTC.

The CDR3 region is CASSRLTGSLYNEQFF. DNA of the CDR3: TGTGCCAGCAGCCGCCTCACAGGCTCCCTCTACAATGAGCAGTTCTTC. The chain carries TRBV7-2 and TRBJ2-1, with TRBD1 as a possible D gene (5 bases). V lost 5 bases and J 3 bases, leaving 17 bases between the germline ends. The CDR3 loop spans 16 amino acids. From germline, CDR1 is SGHTA and CDR2 FQGNSA.

The chain is built from TRBV6-1 and TRBJ2-7, with TRBD1 matching 10 bases. CDR3 length equals 15 residues. J gave up 3 bases and V 4 bases, and 6 bases lay outside the gene matches. Germline V gives CDR1 MNHNS, CDR2 SASEGT. CDR3 loop: CASSVAWTGGYEQYF. CDR3 nucleotide sequence: TGTGCCAGCAGTGTTGCCTGGACAGGGGGCTACGAGCAGTACTTC.

This clone was observed a single time. The chain is built from TRBV14 and TRBJ1-3; D is unresolved. The CDR3 extends over 15 amino acids. Germline assignment: CDR1 SGHDN and CDR2 FVKESK. V was trimmed by 1 base and J by 2 bases, leaving 9 bases between them. CDR3 bases: TGTGCCAGCAGCCAAGTTACCGGGACTGGAAACACCATATATTTT. Translation: CASSQVTGTGNTIYF.

This clone has just one count. J is TRBJ2-1 and V is TRBV11-2, with 8 nucleotides matching TRBD2. V lost 6 bases to trimming and J lost 2 bases; unmatched junction nucleotides: 9. Germline CDR1 SGHAT, CDR2 FQNNGV. The CDR3 has 16 residues. The CDR3 here is CASSTIRGGPYNEQFF. Here the CDR3 DNA reads TGTGCCAGCAGTACGATTCGGGGGGGCCCCTACAATGAGCAGTTCTTC.

This clone was found a few times. The CDR3 region has the DNA TGTGCCAGTAGTATCGGGGACAGGGAGACCCAGTACTTC. The encoded protein is CASSIGDRETQYF. The chain carries TRBV19 and TRBJ2-5; 8 bases align to TRBD1. Germline-derived CDR1 and CDR2 are LNHDA and SQIVND (reference sequence). V was clipped by 3 bases and J by 5 bases; unmatched bases: 2. The CDR3 is 13 amino acids.

V and J are TRBV25-1 and TRBJ1-2; 11 bases align to TRBD1. Trimming took 6 bases from V and 4 from J; bases not matched to a gene: 4. The CDR3 has 14 residues. Germline V CDR1 and CDR2: MGHDK, SYGVNS. CDR3 sequence reads: CASRGQGGGYGYTF. The CDR3 nucleotides are TGTGCCAGCAGGGGACAGGGGGGAGGCTATGGCTACACCTTC.

The rearrangement uses TRBV5-1 and TRBJ2-5; TRBD2 matches 15 bases. The CDR3 has 16 amino acids. J lost 2 bases, V lost 3 bases, and 2 bases had no gene match. Germline-derived CDR1 and CDR2 are SGHRS and YFSETQ. The CDR3 loop is CASSSGLAGGQETQYF. CDR3 DNA sequence: TGCGCCAGCAGCTCGGGACTAGCGGGAGGTCAAGAGACCCAGTACTTC.

The chain uses TRBV28 and TRBJ1-5, with D maybe TRBD1 (5 bases). V lost 11 bases to trimming and J lost 1 base, with 12 bases between them. The CDR3 is 13 amino acids. CDR1 MDHEN and CDR2 SYDVKM come from the germline V gene. The DNA for the CDR3 is TGTGCCGCCGTGGGGGGGAGCAATCAGCCCCAGCATTTT. Amino acids: CAAVGGSNQPQHF.

The chain has TRBV19 and TRBJ2-2, with 8 bases matching TRBD2. V shed 6 bases and J 5 bases; nucleotides not matched to a gene: 5. The CDR3 is 14 amino acids. Germline CDR1 and CDR2: LNHDA and SQIVND (reference sequence). DNA for the CDR3: TGTGCCAGTAGCGGGAGGGCCAAGACCGGGGAGCTGTTTTTT. Its protein is CASSGRAKTGELFF.

This clone was seen more than once but under ten times. The chain recombines TRBV5-1 with TRBJ2-2, with TRBD2 identical over 10 bases. V was clipped by 0 bases and J by 7 bases; unmatched bases: 6. CDR1 and CDR2 (germline): SGHRS, YFSETQ. The CDR3 covers 16 residues. The CDR3: CASSLAASGSGGELFF. The CDR3 nucleotides read TGCGCCAGCAGCTTGGCGGCTAGCGGGAGCGGCGGGGAGCTGTTTTTT. The full variable domain, in which reference TRBV5-1 and TRBJ2-2 provide the parts outside the CDR3, is KAGVTQTPRYLIKTRGQQVTLSCSPISGHRSVSWYQQTPGQGLQFLFEYFSETQRNKGNFPGRFSGRQFSNSRSEMNVSTLELGDSALYLCASSLAASGSGGELFFGEGSRLTVL.

The CDR3 coding sequence is TGTGCCAGCACCCCCGGGACAGGGTCGGGTCAGCCCCAGCATTTT. This sequence encodes CASTPGTGSGQPQHF. V gene TRBV28 combines with J gene TRBJ1-5; 9 bases fit TRBD1. This CDR3 is 15 amino acids long. V shed 7 bases and J 6 bases; nucleotides not matched to a gene: 10. In germline, CDR1 is MDHEN, CDR2 SYDVKM.

The chain uses TRBV30 and TRBJ2-5; 11 nucleotides match TRBD2. The CDR3 sequence is 14 residues long. CDR1 and CDR2 (germline): GTSNPN, SVGIG (reference sequence). V shed 2 bases, J shed 1 base, and the junction held 0 bases outside the gene matches. The CDR3 reads CAWSTSGSQETQYF. In nucleotides, the CDR3 is TGTGCCTGGAGTACTAGCGGGAGCCAAGAGACCCAGTACTTC.

This chain joins TRBV10-3 and TRBJ2-5; 7 bases map to TRBD1. The CDR3 runs to 14 residues. The germline V gene has CDR1 ENHRY and CDR2 SYGVKD. Trimming removed 2 bases from V and 3 bases from J; junction bases left unmatched: 3. In DNA form, the CDR3 reads TGTGCCATCAGTGAGGCCGGGACAGAAGAGACCCAGTACTTC. It specifies CAISEAGTEETQYF.

This chain links TRBV5-1 with TRBJ1-2, with 7 nucleotides matching TRBD1. J was trimmed by 11 bases and V by 4 bases; bases with no gene match: 11. CDR3 length: 13 residues. The germline CDR1 and CDR2 sequences are SGHRS and YFSETQ. The CDR3 is CASSPTGTVTYTF. The CDR3 region has the DNA TGCGCCAGCAGCCCGACTGGGACAGTTACGTACACCTTC.

This rearrangement joins TRBV9 to TRBJ2-1, with 12 positions matching TRBD2. This CDR3 spans 17 amino acids. V gave up 5 bases and J gave up 1 base; unmatched junction bases: 7. CDR1 is SGDLS, CDR2 YYNGEE, per germline. CDR3 amino acids: CASRSDGTSGSYNEQFF. The CDR3 DNA reads TGTGCCAGCAGGTCAGATGGGACTAGCGGGTCCTACAATGAGCAGTTCTTC.